This TCR beta chain was identified during a study of T cell changes during pregnancy in multiple sclerosis. This clone was seen a single time. Some clones are missing from TCRdb's copy, which holds only in-frame ones; the method was immunoSEQ multiplex PCR. The repertoire includes roughly 90,000 clones, about 91% of them detected once, and 1.5% to 2% sits in the top ten. Germline V gene lookup returns CDR1 SGDLS and CDR2 YYNGEE. The CDR3 runs 14 residues. Trimming took 4 bases from V and 4 from J, leaving 14 bases between them. The J gene is TRBJ1-2, the V gene TRBV9; no definite D call. Sample: peripheral blood, taken in the first trimester of pregnancy. The origin of this receptor is a female donor in good health, enrolled as a control in a pregnancy study. DNA for the CDR3: TGTGCCAGCAGCCCTAGCGGTAGTGTCTATGGCTACACCTTC. Protein sequence: CASSPSGSVYGYTF. The whole variable domain, filled in from reference TRBV9 and TRBJ1-2, reads DSGVTQTPKHLITATGQRVTLRCSPRSGDLSVYWYQQSLDQGLQFLIQYYNGEERAKGNILERFSAQQFPDLHSELNLSSLELGDSALYFCASSPSGSVYGYTFGSGTRLTVV.